The present TCR beta chain was sequenced within a study of blood T cell repertoires in COVID-19. Study-wide background: Samples came from the United States, Italy and Spain, spanning acute and convalescent COVID-19. Sources were T cells, B-cell-depleted T cells, or PBMCs; the material itself was cDNA or gDNA.

Enrolment of Seattle patients took place during active infection, and they were followed longitudinally. Per the original data handling: Estimation of nucleated cell counts was performed using reference gene primer amplification. The data were produced by immunoSEQ multiplex PCR, yet TCRdb's version contains in-frame clones alone and is incomplete. D and trimming come from the DNA, and the V and J calls and clone size come from that table. The repertoire includes 200,000 to 300,000 clones, approximately 85% of them detected once, and 5% to 6.5% sits in the top ten. Material for sequencing was peripheral blood. This TCR was recovered from a man in his fifties or sixties with COVID-19, enrolled during active disease.

The CDR3 DNA follows: TGTGCCAGCAGCGTAGGTGGCGGGGGATACAATGAGCAGTTCTTC. This translates into CASSVGGGGYNEQFF. The chain carries TRBV9 and TRBJ2-1; 7 nucleotides match TRBD2. After removal of 0 bases from V and 4 bases from J, the junction contained 4 bases not matched to a gene. This CDR3 contains 15 residues. Germline CDR1 SGDLS, CDR2 YYNGEE.